The 30 T cell receptor beta chains listed next were all sequenced from one sample in a study of blood T cell repertoires in COVID-19. Assay: immunoSEQ multiplex PCR; the TCRdb copy retains only in-frame clones and omits some. The table records 150,000 to 200,000 clones, 80% of them present only once. The sequenced sample was peripheral blood. These receptors originate from a man in his sixties with acute or convalescent COVID-19.

CDR3 nucleotides: TGTGCCAGCAGGGGACTAGCGGGAGGAGACGGTGAGCAGTTCTTC. Residues: CASRGLAGGDGEQFF. The chain joins TRBV2 to TRBJ2-1; TRBD2 aligns across 15 bases. J was trimmed by 9 bases and V by 6 bases; bases with no gene match: 6. This CDR3 is 15 amino acids long. Germline CDR1 SNHLY, CDR2 FYNNEI.

CDR3: CASSQQQGLYGYTF. Written as DNA, the CDR3 is TGTGCCAGCAGCCAACAGCAGGGGTTGTATGGCTACACCTTC. V usage is TRBV3-1 (or the pseudogene TRBV3-2) and J usage is TRBJ1-2; D possibly corresponds to TRBD1 (6 bases). The germline V gene has CDR1 LGHDT and CDR2 YNNKEL (reference sequence). The CDR3 contains 14 residues. Trimming stripped 2 bases from V and 5 bases from J, with 12 bases between.

This clone was seen just once. The chain couples TRBV18 to TRBJ1-2; D gene ambiguous. V was clipped by 5 bases and J by 5 bases, with 6 bases between them. This CDR3 has 11 residues. Looked up from germline, CDR1 is KGHSH and CDR2 is LQKENI. Here the CDR3 DNA reads TGTGCCAGCTCAAACCTATATGGCTACACCTTC. This codes for CASSNLYGYTF.

The chain couples TRBV9 to TRBJ2-7, with 7 nucleotides matching TRBD2. Germline assignment: CDR1 SGDLS and CDR2 YYNGEE. The ends lost 4 bases at V and 0 bases at J; junction bases unmatched: 10. The length of the CDR3 is 16 residues. The CDR3 loop is CASSPRGEGSSYEQYF. As DNA, the CDR3 is TGTGCCAGCAGCCCCCGAGGGGAGGGGAGCTCCTACGAGCAGTACTTC.

The V call is TRBV30, the J call TRBJ2-1; tentative D call: TRBD2 (6 bases). The CDR3 contains 13 residues. Trimming removed 7 bases at V and 4 bases at J, with 14 bases between. Germline CDR1 GTSNPN, CDR2 SVGIG (reference sequence). CDR3 amino acids: CASARLVYNEQFF. CDR3 nucleotide sequence: TGTGCCTCGGCCAGACTAGTTTACAATGAGCAGTTCTTC.

The genes are TRBV11-2 and TRBJ2-5; the D is unclear. The CDR3 has 13 residues. CDR1 and CDR2 from the germline V gene are SGHAT and FQNNGV. Deletions cut 5 bases from V and 0 bases from J, with 7 bases between. The CDR3 reads CASSQSHQETQYF. The DNA for the CDR3 is TGTGCCAGCAGCCAATCCCACCAAGAGACCCAGTACTTC. Supplemented by reference TRBV11-2 and TRBJ2-5, the full variable domain reads EAGVAQSPRYKIIEKRQSVAFWCNPISGHATLYWYQQILGQGPKLLIQFQNNGVVDDSQLPKDRFSAERLKGVDSTLKIQPAKLEDSAVYLCASSQSHQETQYFGPGTRLLVL.

CDR3 DNA: TGCGCCAGCAGCCATATGACTAGCGGGAGTCCCAATGAGCAGTTCTTC. Protein: CASSHMTSGSPNEQFF. The J gene is TRBJ2-1, the V gene TRBV4-1; 12 bases agree with TRBD2. This CDR3 has 16 residues. CDR1 and CDR2 from the germline V gene are MGHRA and YSYEKL. V trimming: 3 bases; J trimming: 6 bases; junction bases outside the gene matches: 6.

The V gene is TRBV19, the J gene TRBJ2-7; TRBD1 matches at 8 bases. Looked up from germline, CDR1 is LNHDA and CDR2 is SQIVND (reference sequence). V gave up 4 bases and J gave up 2 bases; unmatched junction bases: 7. This CDR3 comprises 15 residues. The CDR3 sequence: CASSRTGQGAYEQYF. CDR3 coding DNA: TGTGCCAGTAGTAGGACTGGACAGGGCGCCTACGAGCAGTACTTC.

The chain recombines TRBV5-4 with TRBJ2-7, with 10 bases aligning to TRBD1. This CDR3 is built from 13 residues. The V gene's germline CDR1 is SGHNT and CDR2 YYREEE (reference sequence). J gave up 6 bases and V 4 bases, and 4 bases lay outside the gene matches. The CDR3 spells CASSRTGGGEQYF. The CDR3 nucleotides are TGTGCCAGCAGCCGGACAGGGGGGGGCGAGCAGTACTTC. Using reference TRBV5-4 and TRBJ2-7 for the parts outside the CDR3, the full variable domain is ETGVTQSPTHLIKTRGQQVTLRCSSQSGHNTVSWYQQALGQGPQFIFQYYREEENGRGNFPPRFSGLQFPNYSSELNVNALELDDSALYLCASSRTGGGEQYFGPGTRLTVT.

The CDR3 loop is CASSQAGGTWFF. The CDR3 bases are TGTGCCAGCAGCCAAGCCGGGGGTACCTGGTTCTTC. The rearrangement uses TRBV3-1 (or the pseudogene TRBV3-2) and TRBJ2-1; the D gene is possibly TRBD2 (6 bases). V was shortened by 1 base and J by 15 bases, with 13 bases between the two germline ends. Germline values: CDR1 LGHDT, CDR2 YNNKEL (reference sequence). The CDR3 covers 12 residues.

The rearrangement uses TRBV5-1 and TRBJ2-5, with unresolved D. The CDR3 is 14 residues long. Trimming removed 1 base at V and 4 bases at J, with 11 bases between. From germline, CDR1 is SGHRS and CDR2 YFSETQ. The CDR3 loop reads CASSLRTVGETQYF. CDR3 nucleotides: TGCGCCAGCAGCTTGCGTACGGTTGGAGAGACCCAGTACTTC. Complete variable domain (other parts from reference TRBV5-1 and TRBJ2-5): KAGVTQTPRYLIKTRGQQVTLSCSPISGHRSVSWYQQTPGQGLQFLFEYFSETQRNKGNFPGRFSGRQFSNSRSEMNVSTLELGDSALYLCASSLRTVGETQYFGPGTRLLVL.

The chain is built from TRBV6-6 and TRBJ2-7; 10 bases align to TRBD1. The CDR3 contains 14 residues. CDR1 and CDR2 (germline): MNHNY, SVGAGI (reference sequence). The ends lost 5 bases at V and 2 bases at J; junction bases unmatched: 3. CDR3 coding DNA: TGTGCCAGCAGTGAGGGACAGGGGACCTACGAGCAGTACTTC. It yields the protein CASSEGQGTYEQYF.

The V gene is TRBV10-3, the J gene TRBJ1-5; weak D call: TRBD1 (5 bases). The germline V and J ends were trimmed by 11 bases and 3 bases, with 11 bases remaining between them. The CDR3 sequence is 12 residues long. Germline CDR1 ENHRY, CDR2 SYGVKD. CDR3 amino acids: CAPPGDNQPQHF. The DNA for the CDR3 is TGTGCCCCCCCGGGGGACAATCAGCCCCAGCATTTT.

This rearrangement joins TRBV6-5 to TRBJ2-2, with TRBD2 identical over 7 bases. Trimming cost V 2 bases and J 5 bases; bases outside gene matches: 5. CDR1 and CDR2 from the germline V gene are MNHEY and SVGAGI. The CDR3 runs to 15 residues. CDR3: CASSYLGLDTGELFF. DNA of the CDR3: TGTGCCAGCAGTTACCTTGGACTAGATACCGGGGAGCTGTTTTTT.

The chain is built from TRBV9 and TRBJ1-2; 9 nucleotides agree with TRBD1. The CDR3 consists of 13 residues. V lost 4 bases to trimming and J lost 6 bases; unmatched junction nucleotides: 4. The germline V gene has CDR1 SGDLS and CDR2 YYNGEE. CDR3 sequence reads: CASSSGQGNGYTF. CDR3 nucleotides: TGTGCCAGCAGCTCTGGACAGGGGAATGGCTACACCTTC.

CDR3 DNA: TGTGCTAGTGGTTTGGGACAGCCTAACTATGGCTACACCTTC. This sequence encodes CASGLGQPNYGYTF. The chain recombines TRBV12-5 with TRBJ1-2; TRBD1 might be the D (5 bases). CDR3 length equals 14 residues. The germline V gene encodes CDR1 LGHNT and CDR2 FRNRAP. V was clipped by 1 base and J by 0 bases, with 6 bases between them.

DNA for the CDR3: TGTGCCAGCATGACTCAGGGGACAGATACGCAGTATTTT. As protein: CASMTQGTDTQYF. This sequence joins TRBV5-8 and TRBJ2-3; TRBD1 is a possible D gene (6 bases). V lost 6 bases, J lost 3 bases, and 11 bases lay in between. CDR1 is SGHTS and CDR2 is YDEGEE in the germline V gene. The CDR3 has 13 residues.

The rearrangement uses TRBV18 and TRBJ1-2, with D possibly being TRBD1 (5 bases). CDR3 length: 13 residues. Germline CDR1 and CDR2: KGHSH and LQKENI. V lost 6 bases and J 2 bases, leaving 10 bases between the germline ends. The chain's CDR3 is CASSPDKNYGYTF. CDR3 DNA: TGTGCCAGCTCGCCGGACAAGAACTATGGCTACACCTTC.

This clone was recorded a few times. This chain connects TRBV29-1 to TRBJ2-3; D perhaps matches TRBD2 (5 bases). V was trimmed by 3 bases and J by 1 base, leaving 8 bases between them. Germline-derived CDR1 and CDR2 are SQVTM and ANQGSEA. This CDR3 is 13 amino acids long. The CDR3 bases are TGCAGCGTTGACGAGGGTGGCACAGATACGCAGTATTTT. Its translation is CSVDEGGTDTQYF.

The chain uses TRBV29-1 and TRBJ2-5; D not resolved. Trimming pared 1 base from V and 5 bases from J, leaving 11 bases between. This CDR3 region has 13 residues. Germline values: CDR1 SQVTM, CDR2 ANQGSEA. The chain's CDR3 is CSVEGGYGETQYF. In DNA form, the CDR3 reads TGCAGCGTTGAAGGTGGTTACGGTGAGACCCAGTACTTC.

V gene TRBV27 combines with J gene TRBJ2-5; D ambiguous. Germline values: CDR1 MNHEY, CDR2 SMNVEV (reference sequence). V lost 7 bases and J 5 bases, leaving 17 bases between the germline ends. This CDR3 region has 14 residues. CDR3 sequence (DNA): TGTGCCAGCACCGAGGCTAAGAGGATGGAGACCCAGTACTTC. Translated: CASTEAKRMETQYF.

Details on this clone: This may be a read error: a much more frequent sequence differs by one nucleotide. The chain is built from TRBV25-1 and TRBJ2-7; the match to TRBD1 covers 7 bases. After removal of 5 bases from V and 0 bases from J, the junction contained 1 base not matched to a gene. Germline CDR1 reads MGHDK; CDR2 reads SYGVNS. The CDR3 consists of 13 residues. In nucleotides, the CDR3 is TGTGCCAGCAGTCGGGACAGCTCCTACGAGCAGTACTTC. This translates into CASSRDSSYEQYF.

In this sample, this clone turned up a few times. The chain couples TRBV7-8 to TRBJ2-1; D is possibly TRBD2 (6 bases). V was pared by 5 bases and J by 3 bases, with 14 bases between. Per the germline V gene, CDR1 is SGHVS and CDR2 is FQNEAQ. The CDR3 runs 15 residues. Here the CDR3 reads CASSLREYGYNEQFF. CDR3 nucleotide sequence: TGTGCCAGCAGCCTTCGGGAGTATGGCTACAATGAGCAGTTCTTC.

The chain uses TRBV9 and TRBJ2-3; no definite D call. CDR1 and CDR2 from the germline V gene are SGDLS and YYNGEE. This CDR3 is 14 amino acids long. The ends were cut back, 2 bases at V and 0 bases at J, with 7 bases in the middle. The CDR3 bases are TGTGCCAGCAGCGTTGACAAGAGCACAGATACGCAGTATTTT. Translating it yields CASSVDKSTDTQYF.

The CDR3, as DNA: TGTGCCAGCTCACCAGTAGGGCAGGGATTTAACACTGAAGCTTTCTTT. Its translation is CASSPVGQGFNTEAFF. The V call is TRBV18, the J call TRBJ1-1; D perhaps matches TRBD1 (5 bases). V lost 2 bases, J lost 2 bases, and 15 bases lay in between. The germline V gene encodes CDR1 KGHSH and CDR2 LQKENI. The CDR3 loop spans 16 amino acids.

The V call is TRBV6-6, the J call TRBJ1-1; perhaps TRBD1 as D (6 bases). CDR3 length: 15 amino acids. Germline V gene data show CDR1 as MNHNY and CDR2 as SVGAGI (reference sequence). Trimming took off 7 bases at V and 3 bases at J, with 18 bases between the two ends. The CDR3 DNA reads as TGTGCCAGCAATGCAGGGGTTGTGAGGGACACTGAAGCTTTCTTT. Protein sequence: CASNAGVVRDTEAFF.

V usage is TRBV3-1 (or the pseudogene TRBV3-2) and J usage is TRBJ2-3; tentative D call: TRBD2 (6 bases). The CDR3 spans 13 residues. With 2 bases removed from V and 9 bases from J, the gap between germline ends came to 12 bases. Germline CDR1 LGHDT, CDR2 YNNKEL (reference sequence). CDR3 bases: TGTGCCAGCAGCCAACTCTTGCGGGACACGCAGTATTTT. It translates to CASSQLLRDTQYF.

This clone was found once. This sample also contains other DNA sequences that code for the same CDR3. The V call is TRBV6-5, the J call TRBJ2-1, with TRBD2 identical over 9 bases. The length of the CDR3 is 15 residues. Looked up from germline, CDR1 is MNHEY and CDR2 is SVGAGI. V was clipped by 5 bases and J by 3 bases; unmatched bases: 5. CDR3 region: CASSRLADLYNEQFF. Here the CDR3 DNA reads TGTGCCAGCAGTCGACTAGCGGATCTCTACAATGAGCAGTTCTTC.

This chain connects TRBV10-3 to TRBJ1-1, with 11 bases identical to TRBD1. The V segment lost 5 bases and the J segment 7 bases; nucleotides outside the gene matches: 3. CDR3 length: 13 amino acids. Looked up from germline, CDR1 is ENHRY and CDR2 is SYGVKD. This chain's CDR3 is CAISWTGGNEAFF. DNA for the CDR3: TGTGCCATCAGTTGGACAGGGGGCAATGAAGCTTTCTTT.

As for this clone: This sequence may be a read error, since a much larger clone differs from it by one base. Different DNA sequences within this sample yield the same CDR3. The V call is TRBV29-1, the J call TRBJ2-2, with a possible D match to TRBD1 (5 bases). Germline V gene sequence: CDR1 SQVTM, CDR2 ANQGSEA. The CDR3 is 12 amino acids. The V end lost 2 bases, the J end lost 6 bases, and 7 bases lay between the germline ends. The chain's CDR3 is CSVEQGSGELFF. Here the CDR3 DNA reads TGCAGCGTTGAACAGGGATCCGGGGAGCTGTTTTTT.